Each of the 18 T cell receptor beta chains below was sequenced from the same sample in a study of OX40 agonist ivuxolimab in advanced cancers. The table came from immunoSEQ multiplex PCR; TCRdb's copy has only in-frame clones and leaves some out. The sample has about 56,000 clones; about 83% are singletons. Material: CD4+ or CD8+ T cells sorted from blood, obtained in a trial of the OX40 agonist ivuxolimab. The receptors come from an adult with an advanced solid tumor such as melanoma, head and neck, liver or kidney cancer.

The chain uses TRBV7-9 and TRBJ1-4; 7 bases map to TRBD1. CDR3 length equals 15 residues. Unmatched junction bases numbered 10, after V lost 5 bases and J lost 7 bases. The germline V gene has CDR1 SEHNR and CDR2 FQNEAQ (reference sequence). The CDR3 reads CASSLDRVQAEKLFF. The CDR3 DNA sequence: TGTGCCAGCAGCCTCGACAGGGTGCAAGCTGAAAAACTGTTTTTT. Supplemented by reference TRBV7-9 and TRBJ1-4, the full variable domain reads DTGVSQNPRHKITKRGQNVTFRCDPISEHNRLYWYRQTLGQGPEFLTYFQNEAQLEKSRLLSDRFSAERPKGSFSTLEIQRTEQGDSAMYLCASSLDRVQAEKLFFGSGTQLSVL.

This chain links TRBV27 with TRBJ2-1; 13 bases align to TRBD2. The V gene end was trimmed by 4 bases and the J gene end by 9 bases; junction bases not matched to a gene: 6. Germline assignment: CDR1 MNHEY and CDR2 SMNVEV (reference sequence). This CDR3 is 15 amino acids long. Written as DNA, the CDR3 is TGTGCCAGCAGTTCGAGGACTAGCGGGAGCCTTGAGCAGTTCTTC. It specifies CASSSRTSGSLEQFF.

This clone has a single count. V gene TRBV5-4 combines with J gene TRBJ2-7; possibly TRBD1 for D (6 bases). The germline CDR1 and CDR2 sequences are SGHNT and YYREEE (reference sequence). This CDR3 spans 13 amino acids. V shed 4 bases and J shed 3 bases, with 11 bases lying between them. As DNA, the CDR3 is TGTGCCAGCAGCGAACAGGGTAGCTACGAGCAGTACTTC. Translating gives CASSEQGSYEQYF.

This clone is medium-sized by share. V and J are TRBV30 and TRBJ1-4; D unclear. The CDR3 covers 13 residues. V shed 5 bases and J shed 7 bases, with 14 bases lying between them. Germline V gene sequence: CDR1 GTSNPN, CDR2 SVGIG (reference sequence). DNA for the CDR3: TGTGCCTGGGCGTCGGGAGGGATTGAAAAACTGTTTTTT. Translating it yields CAWASGGIEKLFF.

V and J are TRBV7-9 and TRBJ1-2; D gene uncertain. V gave up 4 bases and J gave up 1 base, with 10 bases separating them. The CDR3 covers 14 residues. Germline CDR1 is SEHNR and CDR2 is FQNEAQ (reference sequence). This CDR3 is CASSSRDGNYGYTF. As DNA, the CDR3 is TGTGCCAGCAGCTCCCGAGACGGTAACTATGGCTACACCTTC.

The chain links TRBV2 to TRBJ1-1; 7 nucleotides agree with TRBD1. J lost 3 bases, V lost 6 bases, and 7 bases had no gene match. Germline CDR1 is SNHLY and CDR2 is FYNNEI. The CDR3 loop spans 14 amino acids. The CDR3 coding sequence is TGTGCCAGCAGAAGGCAGGGGGTGGACACTGAAGCTTTCTTT. Residues: CASRRQGVDTEAFF.

This clone has only one observation. The chain links TRBV28 to TRBJ2-3, with TRBD1 matching 10 bases. After removal of 5 bases from V and 3 bases from J, the junction contained 11 bases not matched to a gene. From germline, CDR1 is MDHEN and CDR2 SYDVKM. This CDR3 spans 17 amino acids. CDR3 sequence (DNA): TGTGCCAGCAGTCCCTCGGGACAGGGGATTTCAACAGATACGCAGTATTTT. This encodes CASSPSGQGISTDTQYF.

The chain recombines TRBV11-3 with TRBJ1-1, with D unresolved. The CDR3 loop spans 13 amino acids. The germline V gene has CDR1 SGHNT and CDR2 YENEEA. V lost 1 base and J 5 bases, leaving 8 bases between the germline ends. In DNA, the CDR3 is TGTGCCAGCAGCTTAGCAGGCGGGACTGAAGCTTTCTTT. It specifies CASSLAGGTEAFF.

The rearrangement links TRBV5-1 to TRBJ2-1; D gene ambiguous. Germline V gene sequence: CDR1 SGHRS, CDR2 YFSETQ. Between the trimmed V and J ends, which lost 0 bases and 7 bases, there was a span of 14 bases. This CDR3 contains 15 residues. For the CDR3, the DNA is TGCGCCAGCAGCTTGGTAACACTTCCTCGGAATGAGCAGTTCTTC. Translating gives CASSLVTLPRNEQFF.

This clone was detected only once. The chain uses TRBV5-4 and TRBJ2-1, with D perhaps TRBD1 (6 bases). Trimming cost V 5 bases and J 7 bases, with 19 bases left between them. Looked up from germline, CDR1 is SGHNT and CDR2 is YYREEE (reference sequence). The CDR3 length is 15 residues. This CDR3 is CASRHQTGPGNEQFF. CDR3 bases: TGTGCCAGCAGGCATCAGACAGGACCTGGGAATGAGCAGTTCTTC.

The chain joins TRBV19 to TRBJ2-2; 13 bases are a match to TRBD2. V shed 4 bases and J 4 bases; nucleotides not matched to a gene: 15. Germline CDR1 and CDR2: LNHDA and SQIVND (reference sequence). The CDR3 length is 20 residues. The CDR3 here is CASSTPLGGTSGKATGELFF. The CDR3 DNA is TGTGCCAGTAGTACACCCCTCGGCGGGACTAGCGGGAAGGCCACCGGGGAGCTGTTTTTT.

The CDR3 loop is CASSSTGNSNQPQHF. DNA for the CDR3: TGTGCCAGTAGCTCGACGGGAAATAGCAATCAGCCCCAGCATTTT. This chain joins TRBV19 and TRBJ1-5, with no clear D. Germline CDR1 and CDR2: LNHDA and SQIVND (reference sequence). There are 15 residues in the CDR3. V was cut by 6 bases and J by 0 bases, with 12 bases left in between.

This clone was seen a few times. This chain joins TRBV30 and TRBJ1-6; 8 positions agree with TRBD1. Germline V gene lookup returns CDR1 GTSNPN and CDR2 SVGIG (reference sequence). The CDR3 has 14 amino acids. V lost 1 base and J lost 10; bases outside the gene matches: 6. Here the CDR3 DNA reads TGTGCCTGGAGTGGGTCAGGGGGCTGGTCACCCCTCCACTTT. This encodes CAWSGSGGWSPLHF.

The chain couples TRBV28 to TRBJ1-1, with D tentatively TRBD1 (5 bases). Germline V lookup: CDR1 MDHEN, CDR2 SYDVKM. This CDR3 spans 16 amino acids. Trimming took 2 bases from V and 5 from J, leaving 18 bases between them. Here the CDR3 DNA reads TGTGCCAGCAGTTTACCCGGCGCGAGGGGCCAAACTGAAGCTTTCTTT. Residues: CASSLPGARGQTEAFF.

The CDR3 loop is CASHDRGNSPLHF. CDR3 bases: TGTGCCAGCCACGACAGGGGGAATTCACCCCTCCACTTT. The chain has TRBV6-6 and TRBJ1-6, with 9 bases identical to TRBD1. Germline CDR1 reads MNHNY; CDR2 reads SVGAGI (reference sequence). V lost 8 bases and J lost 7; bases outside the gene matches: 3. The CDR3 extends over 13 amino acids.

This chain connects TRBV28 to TRBJ2-7; weak D call: TRBD1 (5 bases). Trimming stripped 5 bases from V and 6 bases from J, with 14 bases between. This CDR3 is built from 13 residues. Germline assignment: CDR1 MDHEN and CDR2 SYDVKM. CDR3 loop: CASSPLWTSEQYF. The CDR3 DNA reads TGTGCCAGCAGTCCACTTTGGACATCCGAGCAGTACTTC. The complete variable domain, with remaining parts taken from reference TRBV28 and TRBJ2-7, reads DVKVTQSSRYLVKRTGEKVFLECVQDMDHENMFWYRQDPGLGLRLIYFSYDVKMKEKGDIPEGYSVSREKKERFSLILESASTNQTSMYLCASSPLWTSEQYFGPGTRLTVT.

Details on this clone: A junction boundary mismatches the germline segment, possibly from a read error. Within the sample, other DNA sequences also encode this same CDR3. V is TRBV19 and J is TRBJ2-4, with D maybe TRBD2 (5 bases). This CDR3 has 16 amino acids. CDR1 is LNHDA, CDR2 SQIVND, per germline (reference sequence). The CDR3 DNA follows: TGTGCCAGTAGTATTGTCAGGACGCTAGCCAAAAATATTCAGTACTTC. Translation gives CASSIVRTLAKNIQYF.

The chain couples TRBV5-4 to TRBJ2-3; 12 bases are shared with TRBD1. CDR3 length equals 17 residues. The germline V gene encodes CDR1 SGHNT and CDR2 YYREEE (reference sequence). The V and J ends lost 4 bases and 4 bases, in that order; junction bases with no gene match: 10. CDR3 DNA: TGTGCCAGCAGCCGGGACAGGGGGCTTTCTCGGGCAGATACGCAGTATTTT. Its protein product is CASSRDRGLSRADTQYF.